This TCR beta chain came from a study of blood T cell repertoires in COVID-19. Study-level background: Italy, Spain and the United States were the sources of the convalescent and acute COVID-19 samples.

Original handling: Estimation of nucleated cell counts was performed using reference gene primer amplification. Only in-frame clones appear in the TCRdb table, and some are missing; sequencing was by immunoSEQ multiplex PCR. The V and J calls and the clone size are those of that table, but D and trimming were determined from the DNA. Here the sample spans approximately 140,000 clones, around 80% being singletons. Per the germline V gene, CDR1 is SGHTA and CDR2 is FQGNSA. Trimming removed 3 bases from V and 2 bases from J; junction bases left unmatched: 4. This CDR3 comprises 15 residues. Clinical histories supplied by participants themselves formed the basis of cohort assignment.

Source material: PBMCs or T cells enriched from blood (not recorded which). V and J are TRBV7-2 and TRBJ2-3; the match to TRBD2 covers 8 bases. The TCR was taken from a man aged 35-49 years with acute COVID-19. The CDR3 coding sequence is TGTGCCAGCAGCTTCAGCGGGGGCTACACAGATACGCAGTATTTT. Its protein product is CASSFSGGYTDTQYF.